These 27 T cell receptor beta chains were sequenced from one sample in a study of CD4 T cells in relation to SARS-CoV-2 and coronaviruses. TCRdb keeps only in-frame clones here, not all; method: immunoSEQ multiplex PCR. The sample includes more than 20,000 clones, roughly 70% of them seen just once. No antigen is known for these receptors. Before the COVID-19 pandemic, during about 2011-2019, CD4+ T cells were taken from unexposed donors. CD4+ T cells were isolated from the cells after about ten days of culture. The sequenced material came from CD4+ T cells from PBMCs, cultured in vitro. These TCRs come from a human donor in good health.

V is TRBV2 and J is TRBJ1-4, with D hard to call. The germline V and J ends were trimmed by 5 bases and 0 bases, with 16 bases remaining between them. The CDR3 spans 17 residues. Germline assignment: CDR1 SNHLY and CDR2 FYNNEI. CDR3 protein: CASSPNGVAATNEKLFF. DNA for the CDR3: TGTGCCAGCAGTCCCAATGGGGTAGCTGCAACTAATGAAAAACTGTTTTTT.

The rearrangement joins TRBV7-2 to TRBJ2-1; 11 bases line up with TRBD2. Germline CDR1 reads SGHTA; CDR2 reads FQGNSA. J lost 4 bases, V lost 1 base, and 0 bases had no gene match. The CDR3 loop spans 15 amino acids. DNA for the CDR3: TGTGCCAGCAGCTTAGGACTAGCGGGGTACAATGAGCAGTTCTTC. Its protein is CASSLGLAGYNEQFF.

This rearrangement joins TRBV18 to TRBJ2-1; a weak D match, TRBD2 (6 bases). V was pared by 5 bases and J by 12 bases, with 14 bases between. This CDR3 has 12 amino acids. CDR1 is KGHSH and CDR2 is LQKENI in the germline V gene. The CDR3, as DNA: TGTGCCAGCTCATCTCGAGGGGAGGTGCAGTTCTTC. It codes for CASSSRGEVQFF.

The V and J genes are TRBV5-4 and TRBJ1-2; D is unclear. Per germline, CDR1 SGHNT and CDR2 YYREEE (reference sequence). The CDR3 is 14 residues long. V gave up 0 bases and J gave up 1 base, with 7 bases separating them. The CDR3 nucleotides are TGTGCCAGCAGCTTGGACAGAAATAACTATGGCTACACCTTC. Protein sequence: CASSLDRNNYGYTF.

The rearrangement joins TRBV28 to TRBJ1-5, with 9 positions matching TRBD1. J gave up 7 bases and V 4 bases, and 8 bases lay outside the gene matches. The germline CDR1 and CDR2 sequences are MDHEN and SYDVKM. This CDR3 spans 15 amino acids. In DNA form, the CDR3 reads TGTGCCAGCAGTTCCCCGGACAGGGGAAGACAGCCCCAGCATTTT. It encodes CASSSPDRGRQPQHF.

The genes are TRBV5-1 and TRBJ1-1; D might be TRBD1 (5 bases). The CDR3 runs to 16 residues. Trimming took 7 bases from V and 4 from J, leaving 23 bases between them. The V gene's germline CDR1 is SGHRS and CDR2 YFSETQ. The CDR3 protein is CASSLYAGQVPTEAFF. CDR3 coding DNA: TGCGCCAGCTCCCTATATGCGGGGCAGGTACCCACTGAAGCTTTCTTT.

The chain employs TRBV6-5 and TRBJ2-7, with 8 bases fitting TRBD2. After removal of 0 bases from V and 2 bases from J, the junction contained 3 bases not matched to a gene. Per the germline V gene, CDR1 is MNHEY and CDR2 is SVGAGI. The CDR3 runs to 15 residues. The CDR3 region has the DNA TGTGCCAGCAGTTACTCGGGGCGGGGGGCCTACGAGCAGTACTTC. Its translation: CASSYSGRGAYEQYF.

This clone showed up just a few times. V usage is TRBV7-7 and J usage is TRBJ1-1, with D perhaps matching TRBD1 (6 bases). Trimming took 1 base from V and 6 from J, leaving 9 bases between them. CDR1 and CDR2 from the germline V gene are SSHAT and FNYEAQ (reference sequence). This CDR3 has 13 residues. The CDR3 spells CASSLVGGAEAFF. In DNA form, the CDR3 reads TGTGCCAGCAGCTTAGTAGGGGGGGCTGAAGCTTTCTTT.

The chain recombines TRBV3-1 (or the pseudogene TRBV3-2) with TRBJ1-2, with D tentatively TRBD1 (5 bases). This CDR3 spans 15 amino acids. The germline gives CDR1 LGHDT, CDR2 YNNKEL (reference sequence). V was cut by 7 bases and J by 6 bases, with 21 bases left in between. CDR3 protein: CASTKGVVDLHGYTF. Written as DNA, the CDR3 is TGTGCCAGCACCAAAGGGGTAGTAGACCTTCATGGCTACACCTTC.

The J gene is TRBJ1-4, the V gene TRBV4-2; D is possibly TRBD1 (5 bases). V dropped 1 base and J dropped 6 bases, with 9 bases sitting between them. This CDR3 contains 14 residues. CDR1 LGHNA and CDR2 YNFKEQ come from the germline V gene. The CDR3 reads CASSQVGGDEKLFF. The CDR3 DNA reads TGTGCCAGCAGCCAAGTAGGAGGGGATGAAAAACTGTTTTTT.

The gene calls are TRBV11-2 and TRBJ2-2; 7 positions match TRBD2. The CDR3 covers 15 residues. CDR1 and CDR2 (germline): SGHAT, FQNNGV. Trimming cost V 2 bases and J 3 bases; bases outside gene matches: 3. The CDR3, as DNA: TGTGCCAGCAGCTTACGGGGGGTGGACACCGGGGAGCTGTTTTTT. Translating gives CASSLRGVDTGELFF.

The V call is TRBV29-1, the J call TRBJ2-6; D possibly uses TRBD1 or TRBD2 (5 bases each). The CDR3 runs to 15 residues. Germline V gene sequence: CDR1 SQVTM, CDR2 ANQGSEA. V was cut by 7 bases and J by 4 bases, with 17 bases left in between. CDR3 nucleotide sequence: TGCAGCGCTCCCTCCGGGACGGCGGGGGCCAACGTCCTGACTTTC. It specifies CSAPSGTAGANVLTF.

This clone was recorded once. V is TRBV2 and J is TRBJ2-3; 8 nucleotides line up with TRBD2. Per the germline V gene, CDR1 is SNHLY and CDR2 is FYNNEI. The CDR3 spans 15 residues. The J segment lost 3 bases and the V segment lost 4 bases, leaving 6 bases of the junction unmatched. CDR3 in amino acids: CASSATSVTTDTQYF. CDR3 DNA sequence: TGTGCCAGCAGTGCGACTAGCGTTACAACAGATACGCAGTATTTT.

The chain's CDR3 is CASSQGGRLSSGANVLTF. The CDR3 coding sequence is TGTGCCAGCAGCCAAGGGGGCCGCTTGAGCTCTGGGGCCAACGTCCTGACTTTC. The chain is built from TRBV4-2 and TRBJ2-6; tentative D call: TRBD1 (5 bases). The V gene's germline CDR1 is LGHNA and CDR2 YNFKEQ. V lost 1 base and J lost 0, with 13 bases in between. The CDR3 runs 18 residues.

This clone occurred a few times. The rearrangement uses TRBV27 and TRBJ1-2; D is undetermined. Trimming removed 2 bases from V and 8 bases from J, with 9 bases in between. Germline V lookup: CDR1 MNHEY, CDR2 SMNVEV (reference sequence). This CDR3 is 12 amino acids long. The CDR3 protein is CASSLDGRGYTF. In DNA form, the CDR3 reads TGTGCCAGCAGTTTAGACGGGCGGGGCTACACCTTC.

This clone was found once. CDR3 in amino acids: CASSPGGDTQYF. The CDR3 DNA follows: TGTGCCAGCAGTCCGGGCGGGGATACGCAGTATTTT. The chain employs TRBV3-1 (or the pseudogene TRBV3-2) and TRBJ2-3, with D possibly being TRBD2 (5 bases). V shed 6 bases and J shed 6 bases, with 10 bases lying between them. Germline V gives CDR1 LGHDT, CDR2 YNNKEL (reference sequence). The CDR3 spans 12 residues.

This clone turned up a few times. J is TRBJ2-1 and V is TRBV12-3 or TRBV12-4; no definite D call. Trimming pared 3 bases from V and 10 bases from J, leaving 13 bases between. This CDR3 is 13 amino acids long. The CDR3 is CASSFNGHVEQFF. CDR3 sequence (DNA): TGTGCCAGCAGTTTCAACGGCCACGTGGAGCAGTTCTTC.

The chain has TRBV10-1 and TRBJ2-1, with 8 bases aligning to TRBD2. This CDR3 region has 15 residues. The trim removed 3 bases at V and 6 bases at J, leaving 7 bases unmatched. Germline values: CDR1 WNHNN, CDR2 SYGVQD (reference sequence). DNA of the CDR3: TGCGCCAGCAGTGATAAACGGGGGGGACGCAATGAGCAGTTCTTC. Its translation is CASSDKRGGRNEQFF.

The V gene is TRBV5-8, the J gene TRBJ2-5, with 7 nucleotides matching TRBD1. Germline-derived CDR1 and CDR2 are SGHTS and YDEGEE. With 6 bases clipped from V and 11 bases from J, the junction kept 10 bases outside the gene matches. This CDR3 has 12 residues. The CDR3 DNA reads TGTGCCAGCACAGGGGGTGTCCTGAGACAGTACTTC. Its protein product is CASTGGVLRQYF.

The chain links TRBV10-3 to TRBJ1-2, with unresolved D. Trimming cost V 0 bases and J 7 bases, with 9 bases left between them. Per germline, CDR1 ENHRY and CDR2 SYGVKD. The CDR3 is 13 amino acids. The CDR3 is CAISESQTIGYTF. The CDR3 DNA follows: TGTGCCATCAGTGAGTCCCAGACTATTGGCTACACCTTC.

CDR3 bases: TGCAGCGTTGATCAGGGGGCGCGGGCCAATGAGCAGTTCTTC. Protein: CSVDQGARANEQFF. The V call is TRBV29-1, the J call TRBJ2-1; 8 bases agree with TRBD1. The CDR3 is made up of 14 amino acids. CDR1 is SQVTM, CDR2 ANQGSEA, per germline. V gave up 3 bases and J gave up 6 bases; unmatched junction bases: 7.

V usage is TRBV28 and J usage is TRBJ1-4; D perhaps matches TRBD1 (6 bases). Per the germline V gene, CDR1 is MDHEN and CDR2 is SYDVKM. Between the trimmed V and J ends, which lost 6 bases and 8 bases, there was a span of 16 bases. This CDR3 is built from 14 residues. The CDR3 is CASRQGGWGEKLFF. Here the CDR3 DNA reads TGTGCCAGCAGACAGGGTGGTTGGGGCGAAAAACTGTTTTTT.

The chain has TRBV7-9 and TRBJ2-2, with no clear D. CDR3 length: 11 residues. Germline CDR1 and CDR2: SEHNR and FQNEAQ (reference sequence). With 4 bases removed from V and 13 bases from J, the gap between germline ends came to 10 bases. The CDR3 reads CASSWRPGLFF. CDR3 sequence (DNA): TGTGCCAGCAGCTGGCGCCCAGGGCTGTTTTTT.

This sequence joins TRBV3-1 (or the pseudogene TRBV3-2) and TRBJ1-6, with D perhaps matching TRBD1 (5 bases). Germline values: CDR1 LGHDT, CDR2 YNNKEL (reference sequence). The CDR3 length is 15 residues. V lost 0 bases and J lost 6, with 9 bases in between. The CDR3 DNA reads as TGTGCCAGCAGCCAAGAACCCAGGGTTAATTCACCCCTCCACTTT. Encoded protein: CASSQEPRVNSPLHF.

CDR3 loop: CASSVAGTTTDTQYF. CDR3 nucleotide sequence: TGTGCCAGCAGCGTCGCCGGGACGACCACAGATACGCAGTATTTT. The chain uses TRBV7-2 and TRBJ2-3; D is perhaps TRBD1 or TRBD2 (5 bases each). The germline V gene encodes CDR1 SGHTA and CDR2 FQGNSA. Trimming removed 5 bases at V and 2 bases at J, with 14 bases between. The CDR3 is 15 amino acids.

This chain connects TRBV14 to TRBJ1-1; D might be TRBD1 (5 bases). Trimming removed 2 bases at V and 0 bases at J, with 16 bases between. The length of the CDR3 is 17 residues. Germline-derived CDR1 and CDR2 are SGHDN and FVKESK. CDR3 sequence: CASSQSRPGHLNTEAFF. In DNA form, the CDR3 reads TGTGCCAGCAGCCAATCGAGGCCAGGGCACCTGAACACTGAAGCTTTCTTT.

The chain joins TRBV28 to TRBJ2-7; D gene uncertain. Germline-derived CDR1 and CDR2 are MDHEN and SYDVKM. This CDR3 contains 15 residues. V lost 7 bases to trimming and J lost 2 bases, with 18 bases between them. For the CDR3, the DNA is TGTGCCAGCACCCCCCTTCGTGGGGAAGCCTACGAGCAGTACTTC. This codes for CASTPLRGEAYEQYF.